These T cell receptor beta chains were read from a single sample in a study of blood T cell repertoires in COVID-19. Generated by immunoSEQ multiplex PCR, the TCRdb table keeps only in-frame clones and is missing some. Here the sample spans around 160,000 clones, about 90% being singletons. The source material was peripheral blood. The receptor source for this set is a human donor in a cohort sampled during active COVID-19. Each CDR3 is given with its conserved first and last residue. D genes are given only for firm matches. Some rows mark clone size as missing; the rest say once, few, many or name a class of expanded clone.

TRBD1,NA,TRBV30,TRBJ2-7,TGTGCCTGGAGAGGGAAACAGGGGGCTTACTACGAGCAGTACTTC,CAWRGKQGAYYEQYF
NA,NA,TRBV7-2,TRBJ2-3,TGTGCCAGCAGCTTAGCCCCGGGGGTAGATACGCAGTATTTT,CASSLAPGVDTQYF
TRBD1,NA,TRBV18,TRBJ1-1,TGTGCCAGCTCACCACGACAGGGGGAGGGGACTGAAGCTTTCTTT,CASSPRQGEGTEAFF
TRBD1,NA,TRBV6-5,TRBJ1-3,TGTGCCAGCAGGACGGGAGGGGGCGACACCATATATTTT,CASRTGGGDTIYF
TRBD2,NA,TRBV13,TRBJ2-3,TGTGCCAGCAGCTTACGCCCGGGACTAGCGTCGGTTGGCACAGATACGCAGTATTTT,CASSLRPGLASVGTDTQYF
NA,NA,TRBV21-1,TRBJ2-7,TGTGCCAGCAGCAAATCTAGCGGACCTACCTACGAGCAGTACTTC,CASSKSSGPTYEQYF
TRBD1,once,TRBV19,TRBJ2-7,TGTGCCAGTAGCTCCCACCCTGGGACAGTGGAGCAGTACTTC,CASSSHPGTVEQYF
TRBD2,NA,TRBV29-1,TRBJ2-1,TGCAGCGTTGTCGCCTACGGCGGCGGGGGCTCCTACAATGAGCAGTTCTTC,CSVVAYGGGGSYNEQFF
NA,NA,TRBV5-1,TRBJ2-1,TGCGCCAGCAGCTATCTCTCTAGCGCCAATGAGCAGTTCTTC,CASSYLSSANEQFF
NA,NA,TRBV6-6,TRBJ2-2,TGTGCCAGCAGTTTGTTTTTAACCGGGGAGCTGTTTTTT,CASSLFLTGELFF
TRBD1,NA,TRBV19,TRBJ2-2,TGTGCCAGTAGACCGGGACAGGCAAACACCGGGGAGCTGTTTTTT,CASRPGQANTGELFF